This T cell receptor beta chain stems from a study of blood T cell repertoires in COVID-19. Overall study context: Researchers got acute and convalescent COVID-19 samples from the United States, Italy and Spain. PBMCs, B-cell-depleted T cells, or T cells were the source of the cDNA or gDNA that made up the material.

The authors' processing: Reference gene primer amplification gave nucleated cell count estimates. The repertoire was sequenced with immunoSEQ multiplex PCR; TCRdb's copy has only in-frame clones and lacks some. The V and J calls and the clone size are those of that table, but D and trimming were determined from the DNA. Of more than 45,000 clones in the sample, more than 75% were seen once. V trimming: 4 bases; J trimming: 5 bases; junction bases outside the gene matches: 4. The CDR3 is 15 residues long. The germline CDR1 and CDR2 sequences are SGHDT and YYEEEE. J is TRBJ1-4 and V is TRBV5-6, with TRBD1 matching 11 bases. The sample taken for sequencing was peripheral blood. The receptor was isolated from a woman over 75 with COVID-19, enrolled during active disease. Here the CDR3 DNA reads TGTGCCAGCAGCATCCGGACAGGGGGCAATGAAAAACTGTTTTTT. Translated: CASSIRTGGNEKLFF.